What follows are 12 T cell receptor beta chains derived from one specimen sequenced in a study of cytomegalovirus exposure and HLA in healthy donors. Repertoires were generated with immunoSEQ multiplex PCR, while TCRdb's copy carries only in-frame clones and drops some. Of 120,000 or so clones in the sample, around nine tenths were seen once. The sample was PBMCs. The source is a young woman in good health and CMV-seronegative.

The chain carries TRBV4-3 and TRBJ2-7; no clear D gene. Germline CDR1 and CDR2: LGHNA and YSLEER. The CDR3 is 15 amino acids. V was cut by 0 bases and J by 0 bases, with 9 bases left in between. CDR3 sequence (DNA): TGCGCCAGCAGCCAAGATCTGAGTTCCTCCTACGAGCAGTACTTC. It is translated as CASSQDLSSSYEQYF.

This rearrangement joins TRBV6-1 to TRBJ2-1; 7 bases align to TRBD2. CDR1 MNHNS and CDR2 SASEGT come from the germline V gene. The CDR3 has 13 residues. V shed 5 bases and J 7 bases; nucleotides not matched to a gene: 5. This CDR3 is CASSRGSRNEQFF. CDR3 coding DNA: TGTGCCAGCAGTCGCGGGAGTAGGAATGAGCAGTTCTTC.

The J gene is TRBJ2-1, the V gene TRBV27, with TRBD2 identical over 12 bases. Germline-derived CDR1 and CDR2 are MNHEY and SMNVEV (reference sequence). The ends lost 5 bases at V and 7 bases at J; junction bases unmatched: 6. The CDR3 totals 15 residues. CDR3 coding DNA: TGTGCCAGCAGTATCCTAGCGGGAGGGAGAAATGAGCAGTTCTTC. This gives the protein CASSILAGGRNEQFF.

Note on this clone: Other nucleotide sequences from this sample produce the same CDR3. The chain recombines TRBV18 with TRBJ1-2; D is undetermined. The germline CDR1 and CDR2 sequences are KGHSH and LQKENI. CDR3 length equals 13 residues. Trimming shortened V by 3 bases and J by 7 bases, and 12 bases separated the two germline ends. The CDR3 nucleotides read TGTGCCAGCTCACCTAGTGACACTCGTGGCTACACCTTC. It specifies CASSPSDTRGYTF.

The chain recombines TRBV4-3 with TRBJ1-1; D may be TRBD1 (6 bases). Germline CDR1 is LGHNA and CDR2 is YSLEER. The ends were cut back, 1 base at V and 0 bases at J, with 15 bases in the middle. The CDR3 has 17 amino acids. The CDR3 nucleotides read TGCGCCAGCAGCCAAGGCCACAGGGACCCTATGAACACTGAAGCTTTCTTT. Its protein is CASSQGHRDPMNTEAFF.

This chain uses TRBV9 with TRBJ2-7; 8 bases agree with TRBD1. CDR3 length: 15 amino acids. Per the germline V gene, CDR1 is SGDLS and CDR2 is YYNGEE. V lost 4 bases, J lost 0 bases, and 6 bases stayed unmatched. CDR3 in DNA: TGTGCCAGCAGCTTAAGGACAGGGAGCTCCTACGAGCAGTACTTC. This codes for CASSLRTGSSYEQYF.

The V call is TRBV7-9, the J call TRBJ2-6; tentatively, D is TRBD2 (6 bases). Germline V lookup: CDR1 SEHNR, CDR2 FQNEAQ (reference sequence). V was cut by 10 bases and J by 0 bases, with 13 bases left in between. CDR3 length: 15 residues. The CDR3 sequence is CATGGRFSGANVLTF. In DNA, the CDR3 is TGTGCCACCGGGGGACGGTTCTCTGGGGCCAACGTCCTGACTTTC.

The chain carries TRBV28 and TRBJ2-5, with TRBD2 identical over 8 bases. The CDR3 spans 13 residues. Germline CDR1 reads MDHEN; CDR2 reads SYDVKM. Trimming at V came to 5 bases and at J to 5 bases, leaving 4 bases not matched to a gene. The CDR3 sequence: CASSAGTRETQYF. Here the CDR3 DNA reads TGTGCCAGCAGTGCCGGGACTAGGGAGACCCAGTACTTC.

CDR3 amino acids: CASSPPTIAKNIQYF. The CDR3 nucleotides are TGTGCCAGCAGTCCACCTACGATAGCCAAAAACATTCAGTACTTC. V gene TRBV6-1 combines with J gene TRBJ2-4; D call uncertain. V was trimmed by 5 bases and J by 0 bases, leaving 11 bases between them. Looked up from germline, CDR1 is MNHNS and CDR2 is SASEGT. The CDR3 has 15 amino acids.

The genes are TRBV6-4 and TRBJ2-1; 7 bases are shared with TRBD1. The CDR3 consists of 14 residues. V lost 0 bases and J lost 9; bases outside the gene matches: 5. The germline V gene encodes CDR1 MRHNA and CDR2 SNTAGT. Here the CDR3 DNA reads TGTGCCAGCAGTGACTCAGGACAGGAGACTGAGCAGTTCTTC. Translation gives CASSDSGQETEQFF.

The chain employs TRBV7-2 and TRBJ1-1, with 8 bases aligning to TRBD1. CDR1 and CDR2 (germline): SGHTA, FQGNSA. The CDR3 spans 18 residues. The V segment lost 1 base and the J segment 3 bases; nucleotides outside the gene matches: 13. The CDR3 nucleotides read TGTGCCAGCAGCTTAGTACGGCAGGGGGCGGGAGATCACACTGAAGCTTTCTTT. It is translated as CASSLVRQGAGDHTEAFF.

The rearrangement uses TRBV4-1 and TRBJ1-5; TRBD1 is a possible D gene (6 bases). CDR1 and CDR2 (germline): MGHRA, YSYEKL. The CDR3 length is 16 residues. The V and J ends lost 0 bases and 6 bases respectively, with 15 bases between them. The CDR3 is CASSQEEGGYSQPQHF. In DNA, the CDR3 is TGCGCCAGCAGCCAAGAAGAGGGGGGGTACAGTCAGCCCCAGCATTTT.